The 32 T cell receptor beta chains below come from one sample, sequenced in a study of spatial heterogeneity in lung cancer. Regarding time point: sample taken at primary tumor resection. Whole RNA, which was extracted from tumor, nontumor lung tissue or frozen PBMC, was sequenced without any cell sorting. TCRdb redid the calling of the 5' RACE reads with MiXCR, one entry per CDR3 protein. The table has about 23,000 distinct CDR3 sequences, around 3.2% seen once. The material was PBMCs, obtained at surgery. The receptors derive from a female donor with early-stage non-small cell lung cancer.

This clonotype was observed many times. V gene TRBV5-6 combines with J gene TRBJ2-1; 13 bases line up with TRBD2. CDR3 length equals 18 residues. After removal of 7 bases from V and 0 bases from J, the junction contained 10 bases not matched to a gene. Per the germline V gene, CDR1 is SGHDT and CDR2 is YYEEEE. CDR3 coding DNA: TGTGCCAGCGTTAAGGGACTAGCGGGGCTTAGCTCCTACAATGAGCAGTTCTTC. Translated, it gives CASVKGLAGLSSYNEQFF.

At least ten counts were recorded for this clonotype. V gene TRBV5-1 combines with J gene TRBJ1-1; D is uncertain. V was cut by 2 bases and J by 4 bases, with 12 bases left in between. The CDR3 runs 14 residues. Looked up from germline, CDR1 is SGHRS and CDR2 is YFSETQ. As DNA, the CDR3 is TGCGCCAGCAGCTTCAATCCGGGAATCACTGAAGCTTTCTTT. Translation: CASSFNPGITEAFF.

This clonotype appeared many times. The V and J genes are TRBV6-6 and TRBJ2-4; 13 positions agree with TRBD2. The CDR3 loop spans 14 amino acids. Unmatched junction bases numbered 6, after V lost 5 bases and J lost 11 bases. CDR1 is MNHNY and CDR2 is SVGAGI in the germline V gene (reference sequence). CDR3 region: CASSTGTSGDVQYF. Written as DNA, the CDR3 is TGTGCCAGCAGTACAGGGACTAGCGGGGATGTTCAGTACTTC.

This clonotype was observed a few times. The chain carries TRBV19 and TRBJ2-1; 9 bases are shared with TRBD1. CDR3 length: 14 amino acids. Germline V gives CDR1 LNHDA, CDR2 SQIVND (reference sequence). With 9 bases clipped from V and 8 bases from J, the junction kept 11 bases outside the gene matches. DNA of the CDR3: TGTGCCAGCGGCCTTAGACAGGGGGTTCATGAGCAGTTCTTC. Its translation: CASGLRQGVHEQFF.

This clonotype was observed at least ten times. This chain links TRBV6-1 with TRBJ1-1; D remains ambiguous. In germline, CDR1 is MNHNS, CDR2 SASEGT. This CDR3 comprises 14 residues. The V end lost 2 bases, the J end lost 4 bases, and 11 bases lay between the germline ends. CDR3 sequence: CASSEIETLTEAFF. The CDR3 DNA is TGTGCCAGCAGTGAAATAGAGACACTCACTGAAGCTTTCTTT.

This clonotype was counted many times. This chain connects TRBV7-8 to TRBJ1-1; maybe TRBD1 (6 bases). There are 14 residues in the CDR3. The germline V gene has CDR1 SGHVS and CDR2 FQNEAQ. V was clipped by 1 base and J by 4 bases, with 10 bases between them. CDR3 sequence (DNA): TGTGCCAGCAGCTTAGGAGCAGGGGCCACTGAAGCTTTCTTT. It translates to CASSLGAGATEAFF.

This clonotype appeared many times. This sequence joins TRBV27 and TRBJ2-7, with D possibly matching TRBD1 (6 bases). The CDR3 is made up of 13 amino acids. Per the germline V gene, CDR1 is MNHEY and CDR2 is SMNVEV (reference sequence). The germline V and J ends were trimmed by 6 bases and 6 bases, with 15 bases remaining between them. The CDR3 DNA reads as TGTGCCAGCAGAAGCGGACAGCCTGGCGAGCAGTACTTC. Translation gives CASRSGQPGEQYF.

A few counts support this clonotype. The chain uses TRBV6-5 and TRBJ2-5; 10 nucleotides match TRBD1. Unmatched junction bases numbered 3, after V lost 0 bases and J lost 5 bases. The CDR3 contains 15 residues. Germline V CDR1 and CDR2: MNHEY, SVGAGI. Written as DNA, the CDR3 is TGTGCCAGCAGTTACTCGGGGACAGGGGACGAGACCCAGTACTTC. Translated, it gives CASSYSGTGDETQYF.

This clonotype was counted ten times or more. The V call is TRBV30, the J call TRBJ2-7; a possible D gene is TRBD2 (7 bases). CDR1 is GTSNPN and CDR2 is SVGIG in the germline V gene (reference sequence). Trimming removed 4 bases at V and 3 bases at J, with 16 bases between. The CDR3 length is 14 residues. CDR3 protein: CAWNGGAPLYEQYF. Here the CDR3 DNA reads TGTGCCTGGAATGGGGGGGCGCCCCTCTACGAGCAGTACTTC.

This clonotype was seen ten or more times. The genes are TRBV10-3 and TRBJ2-6; TRBD1 might be the D (5 bases). From germline, CDR1 is ENHRY and CDR2 SYGVKD. This CDR3 spans 15 amino acids. The germline V and J ends were trimmed by 4 bases and 1 base, with 8 bases remaining between them. The CDR3 sequence is CAISAGKSGANVLTF. CDR3 nucleotide sequence: TGTGCCATCAGTGCAGGGAAGTCTGGGGCCAACGTCCTGACTTTC.

This clonotype has at least ten counts. The chain links TRBV20-1 to TRBJ2-3; 9 positions agree with TRBD2. V gave up 3 bases and J gave up 2 bases; unmatched junction bases: 6. The germline V gene encodes CDR1 DFQATT and CDR2 SNEGSKA (reference sequence). CDR3 size: 15 residues. CDR3 in DNA: TGCAGTGCTAGCCCCAGACTAGCGGACACAGATACGCAGTATTTT. Protein sequence: CSASPRLADTDTQYF.

Ten or more counts support this clonotype. The chain couples TRBV3-1 to TRBJ2-3; the match to TRBD2 covers 10 bases. CDR3 length: 20 residues. V lost 0 bases and J lost 4; bases outside the gene matches: 16. Per the germline V gene, CDR1 is LGHDT and CDR2 is YNNKEL (reference sequence). The CDR3 bases are TGTGCCAGCAGCCAAGACCCTCTAGCGGGAGTAGTGGTTGGCGCAGATACGCAGTATTTT. Translating gives CASSQDPLAGVVVGADTQYF.

This clonotype was picked up many times. J is TRBJ2-7 and V is TRBV4-1, with 9 bases lining up with TRBD2. Looked up from germline, CDR1 is MGHRA and CDR2 is YSYEKL. V lost 3 bases, J lost 0 bases, and 12 bases stayed unmatched. The CDR3 covers 18 residues. The CDR3 spells CASSQMTSSGRPSYEQYF. In DNA form, the CDR3 reads TGCGCCAGCAGCCAGATGACTAGTAGCGGGAGACCCTCCTACGAGCAGTACTTC.

Many counts were recorded for this clonotype. The chain combines TRBV6-1 with TRBJ2-1; 8 positions match TRBD1. CDR1 MNHNS and CDR2 SASEGT come from the germline V gene. Trimming took 0 bases from V and 6 from J; bases not matched to a gene: 4. The CDR3 runs to 15 residues. CDR3 residues: CASSEAQGAANEQFF. The CDR3 DNA reads as TGTGCCAGCAGTGAAGCTCAGGGGGCGGCCAATGAGCAGTTCTTC.

This clonotype occurred many times. The rearrangement uses TRBV28 and TRBJ1-1; D unresolved. The CDR3 runs to 14 residues. CDR1 is MDHEN, CDR2 SYDVKM, per germline. The V and J ends lost 4 bases and 0 bases respectively, with 9 bases between them. The CDR3 DNA follows: TGTGCCAGCAGTTACGGAGGACTGAACACTGAAGCTTTCTTT. Residues: CASSYGGLNTEAFF.

This clonotype was recorded many times. The chain recombines TRBV27 with TRBJ1-2; TRBD1 is a possible D gene (5 bases). The germline gives CDR1 MNHEY, CDR2 SMNVEV (reference sequence). The V end lost 7 bases, the J end lost 10 bases, and 19 bases lay between the germline ends. The CDR3 consists of 13 residues. The CDR3 DNA reads TGTGCCAGCACCCTGAGGGGCTCGGTAAACTACACCTTC. Its translation: CASTLRGSVNYTF.

This clonotype was counted a few times. The CDR3 is CASSDYPIEQFF. CDR3 DNA: TGTGCCAGCTCAGACTACCCGATTGAGCAGTTCTTC. This chain links TRBV18 with TRBJ2-1, with D possibly matching TRBD2 (5 bases). V lost 5 bases and J lost 9, with 11 bases in between. Germline lookup yields CDR1 KGHSH and CDR2 LQKENI. CDR3 length: 12 amino acids.

The table lists this clonotype with many counts. The chain joins TRBV2 to TRBJ2-1; maybe TRBD2 (6 bases). CDR1 is SNHLY and CDR2 is FYNNEI in the germline V gene. V was shortened by 6 bases and J by 7 bases, with 7 bases between the two germline ends. The CDR3 sequence is 11 residues long. This CDR3 reads CASSGGNEQFF. In nucleotides, the CDR3 is TGTGCCAGCAGCGGGGGAAATGAGCAGTTCTTC.

The table lists this clonotype with many counts. The chain has TRBV20-1 and TRBJ2-7; D unresolved. Per germline, CDR1 DFQATT and CDR2 SNEGSKA (reference sequence). Trimming took 5 bases from V and 6 from J, leaving 11 bases between them. The CDR3 has 11 residues. CDR3: CSAPLVREQYF. The CDR3 nucleotides are TGCAGTGCTCCCCTAGTTCGCGAGCAGTACTTC.

The V call is TRBV6-1, the J call TRBJ1-1, with no clear D. The CDR3 runs to 12 residues. From germline, CDR1 is MNHNS and CDR2 SASEGT. V lost 8 bases to trimming and J lost 2 bases, with 9 bases between them. The CDR3 region is CASLRVNTEAFF. CDR3 in DNA: TGTGCCAGCTTAAGGGTAAACACTGAAGCTTTCTTT.

This clonotype was detected ten times or more. Here the CDR3 reads CASSYAGTGGGYTF. In DNA, the CDR3 is TGTGCCAGCAGCTATGCCGGGACAGGGGGCGGCTACACCTTC. The rearrangement joins TRBV9 to TRBJ1-2; 12 bases agree with TRBD1. The CDR3 length is 14 residues. Germline CDR1 and CDR2: SGDLS and YYNGEE. With V trimmed by 4 bases and J by 8 bases, 6 bases remained unmatched.

This clonotype has ten or more counts. The chain joins TRBV5-6 to TRBJ2-7, with 12 bases matching TRBD1. The CDR3 runs to 16 residues. J gave up 0 bases and V 4 bases, and 5 bases lay outside the gene matches. Germline V gene data show CDR1 as SGHDT and CDR2 as YYEEEE. CDR3 amino acids: CASSNLGQGASYEQYF. The CDR3, as DNA: TGTGCCAGCAGCAATTTGGGACAGGGGGCCTCCTACGAGCAGTACTTC.

This clonotype came up many times. The chain carries TRBV9 and TRBJ2-6; 12 nucleotides agree with TRBD1. The CDR3 is 18 amino acids. Germline CDR1 SGDLS, CDR2 YYNGEE. V lost 4 bases, J lost 1 base, and 6 bases stayed unmatched. For the CDR3, the DNA is TGTGCCAGCAGCACGGGACAGGGGGCTTTGTCTGGGGCCAACGTCCTGACTTTC. Its translation: CASSTGQGALSGANVLTF.

This clonotype was detected ten times or more. The chain is built from TRBV9 and TRBJ1-5; 9 bases fit TRBD1. CDR1 is SGDLS, CDR2 YYNGEE, per germline. Losses at the gene ends were 4 bases for V and 7 bases for J; bases not matched to a gene: 6. The CDR3 runs to 14 residues. The CDR3 loop is CASSPGQGRQPQHF. The CDR3 DNA follows: TGTGCCAGCAGCCCGGGACAGGGACGGCAGCCCCAGCATTTT.

This clonotype was detected ten times or more. The chain recombines TRBV27 with TRBJ2-7; tentative D call: TRBD1 (5 bases). Trimming pared 1 base from V and 2 bases from J, leaving 9 bases between. Per germline, CDR1 MNHEY and CDR2 SMNVEV (reference sequence). This CDR3 contains 14 residues. This CDR3 is CASSLWGRAYEQYF. The CDR3 DNA follows: TGTGCCAGCAGTTTATGGGGCAGGGCCTACGAGCAGTACTTC.

This clonotype showed up many times. V usage is TRBV10-2 and J usage is TRBJ2-2; TRBD2 is a possible D gene (5 bases). V shed 6 bases and J shed 4 bases, with 18 bases lying between them. Germline V gene data show CDR1 as WSHSY and CDR2 as SAAADI. There are 16 residues in the CDR3. CDR3 sequence (DNA): TGCGCCAGCAGCCAATCTAGCTTGGGTAGCACCGGGGAGCTGTTTTTT. Amino acids: CASSQSSLGSTGELFF.

This clonotype was recorded many times. In nucleotides, the CDR3 is TGTGCCAGCAGTTACTTGAGATCACCCCTCCACTTT. It is translated as CASSYLRSPLHF. This chain uses TRBV6-6 with TRBJ1-6; D is unclear. Germline CDR1 is MNHNY and CDR2 is SVGAGI (reference sequence). Trimming removed 1 base from V and 10 bases from J, with 5 bases in between. This CDR3 spans 12 amino acids.

This clonotype was observed at least ten times. The J gene is TRBJ2-3, the V gene TRBV11-1; D remains unclear. V was trimmed by 3 bases and J by 4 bases, leaving 17 bases between them. The CDR3 spans 16 residues. The V gene's germline CDR1 is SGHAT and CDR2 FQDESV (reference sequence). In DNA, the CDR3 is TGTGCCAGCAGCTTTGAAGTCCGGTTGTTAGCAGATACGCAGTATTTT. It encodes CASSFEVRLLADTQYF.

The sample holds many counts of this clonotype. The V gene is TRBV10-1, the J gene TRBJ2-3; 7 bases fit TRBD2. CDR1 WNHNN and CDR2 SYGVQD come from the germline V gene (reference sequence). After removal of 2 bases from V and 6 bases from J, the junction contained 17 bases not matched to a gene. CDR3 length: 18 residues. For the CDR3, the DNA is TGCGCCAGCAGTGAGAGCTATAGGGGTGGCGGGAGCTCCGATACGCAGTATTTT. Protein product: CASSESYRGGGSSDTQYF.

In this sample, this clonotype turned up many times. The V call is TRBV13, the J call TRBJ2-5, with D possibly matching TRBD2 (5 bases). The CDR3 covers 13 residues. The germline CDR1 and CDR2 sequences are PRHDT and FYEKMQ (reference sequence). Trimming left V 3 bases short and J 7 bases short, with 12 bases between. The CDR3 spells CASSLTRTRTQYF. The CDR3 bases are TGTGCCAGCAGCTTGACGCGGACTCGGACCCAGTACTTC.

The gene calls are TRBV6-5 and TRBJ2-7, with no clear D. This CDR3 has 12 residues. V lost 5 bases and J 6 bases, leaving 11 bases between the germline ends. Per germline, CDR1 MNHEY and CDR2 SVGAGI. This CDR3 is CASSRLLGEQYF. The CDR3 coding sequence is TGTGCCAGCAGTCGGCTCCTCGGCGAGCAGTACTTC.

This clonotype has at least ten counts. The chain employs TRBV4-1 and TRBJ2-1; D is possibly TRBD1 (6 bases). The CDR3 runs 17 residues. In germline, CDR1 is MGHRA, CDR2 YSYEKL. With 3 bases removed from V and 0 bases from J, the gap between germline ends came to 15 bases. The CDR3 here is CASSQDTQGSSYNEQFF. The CDR3 DNA reads TGCGCCAGCAGCCAGGATACTCAGGGGAGCTCCTACAATGAGCAGTTCTTC.